This T cell receptor beta chain was obtained from a study of blood T cell repertoires in COVID-19. Study-wide context: Both acute and convalescent COVID-19 samples were obtained from the United States, Italy and Spain.

Residents of 24 US areas, aged 18 to 89 years, made up the participants. Clones were read by immunoSEQ multiplex PCR, and TCRdb kept only the in-frame ones, dropping some. The sample holds a few hundred thousand clones, 85% seen once. The CDR3 is 16 residues long. The germline gives CDR1 PRHDT, CDR2 FYEKMQ (reference sequence). Trimming cost V 1 base and J 7 bases; bases outside gene matches: 9. The chain uses TRBV13 and TRBJ1-2; 10 positions match TRBD1. This clonotype was obtained from a woman aged 45 to 65 who had recovered from COVID-19. Material for sequencing was PBMCs or T cells enriched from blood (not recorded which). The CDR3 DNA reads TGTGCCAGCAGCTTAGACCCGGGACAGGGGTGGTCTGGCTACACCTTC. Protein: CASSLDPGQGWSGYTF.